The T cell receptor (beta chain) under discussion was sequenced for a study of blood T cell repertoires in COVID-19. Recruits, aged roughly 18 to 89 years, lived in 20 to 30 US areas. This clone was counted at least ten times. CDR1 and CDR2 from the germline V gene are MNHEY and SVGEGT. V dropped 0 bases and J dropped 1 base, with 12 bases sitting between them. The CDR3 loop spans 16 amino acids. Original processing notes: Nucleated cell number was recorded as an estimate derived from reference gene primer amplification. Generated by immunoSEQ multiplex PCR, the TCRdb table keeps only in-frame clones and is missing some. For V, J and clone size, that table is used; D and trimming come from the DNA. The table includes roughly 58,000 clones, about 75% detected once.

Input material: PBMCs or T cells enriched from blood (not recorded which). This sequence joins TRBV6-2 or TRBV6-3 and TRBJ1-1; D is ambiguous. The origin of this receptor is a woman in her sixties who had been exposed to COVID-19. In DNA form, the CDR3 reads TGTGCCAGCAGTTACTCGATCGTCGCGTCGAACACTGAAGCTTTCTTT. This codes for CASSYSIVASNTEAFF.